These T cell receptor beta chains were read from a single sample in a study of read filtering for tumor transcriptome and immune sequencing. TCRdb ran MiXCR on the reads and lists one entry per CDR3 protein. In the table there are around 20,000 distinct CDR3 sequences, less than 25% of which are singletons. Specimen: a population of CD138-negative cells sorted from bone marrow. All receptors come from a donor over 35 with multiple myeloma. Both conserved end residues are trimmed from each CDR3. Each record gives: V gene, clone size, CDR3 protein. The size of a clone is reported for some rows only, either as once, few or many, or as a class for expanded clones.

>TRBV29-1|medium-sized
SVAAGTGRTEAF
>TRBV7-9|many
ASREAGNTEAF
>TRBV29-1|many
SVEPDSTGELF
>TRBV6-2/TRBV6-3|many
ASRLRGSSGNEQF
>TRBV29-1|many
SVRGFGELF
>TRBV20-1|many
SARRSQGNTEAF
>TRBV11-2|many
ASSSSSASTDTQY
>TRBV20-1|many
SARSGGGRGNEQF
>TRBV29-1|medium-sized
SVGGVPGTSGSSAYEQY
>TRBV20-1|many
SAKEGGRQF
>TRBV7-9|few
ASSSPRTSGSSDTQY
>TRBV28|-
ASSKTVTGELF
>TRBV7-9|medium-sized
ASSWDVRGSDTQY
>TRBV5-1|-
ASSLTGVNTEAL
>TRBV28|medium-sized
ASSSVRFAGTEAF
>TRBV29-1|many
SDQGQASSYEQY
>TRBV29-1|many
SVEGLGQFTDTQY
>TRBV10-2|-
ASRGSNYGYT
>TRBV2|many
ASFRAGGPSGTQY
>TRBV12-3/TRBV12-4|medium-sized
ASSRNDRRGDNEQF
>TRBV29-1|many
SVGSGPYNEQF
>TRBV6-4|few
ASSDSPDSHNEQF
>TRBV5-1|many
ASSFVRGNEAF
>TRBV28|-
ASAIFPGQGAEAF
>TRBV7-3|large
ASSSGLGRYNEQF
>TRBV27|many
ASRRPSGRFDTQY
>TRBV5-4|-
ASSLGDRASYEQY
>TRBV5-6|many
ASSFGQDGGEQF
>TRBV27|many
ASSEQFRGSEAF
>TRBV7-9|many
ASTRGQGDTDTQY
>TRBV28|many
ASVGQGRNEQF
>TRBV28|-
ASGSRGNGQF
>TRBV27|many
ASSLSASGIAYEQY
>TRBV11-3|many
ASSAQTSGGNNEQF
>TRBV20-1|medium-sized
SALPQLAGGPYEQY
>TRBV7-3|many
ASSLTAGAGAEAF
>TRBV9|many
ASSKTVSSYNEQF
>TRBV11-2|-
ASSTPGTGVNTGELF
>TRBV19|few
ASRGTGYNTGELF
>TRBV7-9|medium-sized
ASSSKLAGRTDTQY
>TRBV11-2|many
ASSFISGRHNEQF
>TRBV18|few
ASSPPSGRAGDEQY
>TRBV10-2|many
ASSEFGTDRYEQY
>TRBV5-6|many
ASSLELVGNEQF
>TRBV6-5|many
ASSSGRSSYEQY
>TRBV12-3/TRBV12-4|many
ASSLQGTGELF
>TRBV2|many
ASGPGNTEAF
>TRBV20-1|many
SAGSTQGSRQPQH